This T cell receptor beta chain was recorded in a study of Ad26.COV2.S vaccination and SARS-CoV-2 variants. Losses at the gene ends were 6 bases for V and 2 bases for J; bases not matched to a gene: 3. CDR1 and CDR2 (germline): SNHLY, FYNNEI. The CDR3 extends over 14 amino acids. This clone was counted once. What it recognizes is unknown. The same CDR3 can be traced to other DNA sequences in this sample. Some clones are missing from TCRdb's copy, which holds only in-frame ones; the method was immunoSEQ multiplex PCR. The sample has roughly 700,000 clones; roughly nine tenths are singletons. Study-level points and caveats: An underestimation of total T cell responses may have resulted from the TCR breadth and depth analyses.

This sample's treatment: approximately 18 received Ad26.COV2.S at low or high dose, single or two shots; about 5 received placebo; per-sample allocation not given. At day 63 after the first vaccine or placebo injection, samples were drawn. This material consisted of peripheral blood, taken in a trial of Ad26.COV2.S vaccine versus placebo. This chain uses TRBV2 with TRBJ1-1; 10 bases match TRBD1. The TCR was taken from a person aged 18-65 years who received the Ad26.COV2.S COVID-19 vaccine or a placebo. The CDR3 sequence is CASSLTGGNTEAFF. The CDR3, as DNA: TGTGCCAGCAGCCTGACAGGGGGCAACACTGAAGCTTTCTTT.